This T cell receptor beta chain originates from a study of cytomegalovirus exposure and HLA in healthy donors. Study conclusions and caveats: Accurate prediction of most subjects' HLA-A and HLA-B alleles from TCR beta sequences was reported.

Primers: 60 Vbeta forward and 13 Jbeta reverse. Repertoires were generated with immunoSEQ multiplex PCR, while TCRdb's copy carries only in-frame clones and drops some. Seen here are under 200,000 clones, roughly 73% observed once, and the top ten hold less than 2%. This clone was seen once. Its antigen is not identified. Trimming cost V 5 bases and J 0 bases, with 11 bases left between them. The CDR3 is 15 residues long. CDR1 MNHNS and CDR2 SASEGT come from the germline V gene. This TCR was recovered from a woman under 40 in good health and CMV-seronegative. J is TRBJ2-1 and V is TRBV6-1; weak D call: TRBD1 (5 bases). Sequenced material: PBMCs. The CDR3 sequence is CASSLTGFSYNEQFF. The CDR3 DNA reads as TGTGCCAGCAGTCTTACAGGTTTCTCCTACAATGAGCAGTTCTTC.